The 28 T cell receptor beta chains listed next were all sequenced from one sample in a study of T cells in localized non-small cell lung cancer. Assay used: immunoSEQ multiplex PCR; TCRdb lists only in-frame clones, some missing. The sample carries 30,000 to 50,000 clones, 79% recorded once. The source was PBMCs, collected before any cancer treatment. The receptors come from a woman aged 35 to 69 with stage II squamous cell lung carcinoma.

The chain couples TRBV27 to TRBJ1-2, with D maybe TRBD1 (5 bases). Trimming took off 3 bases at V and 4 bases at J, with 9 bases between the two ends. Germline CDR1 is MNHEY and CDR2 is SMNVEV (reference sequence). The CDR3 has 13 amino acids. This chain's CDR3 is CASSFREGYGYTF. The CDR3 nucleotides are TGTGCCAGCAGTTTCAGGGAAGGCTATGGCTACACCTTC.

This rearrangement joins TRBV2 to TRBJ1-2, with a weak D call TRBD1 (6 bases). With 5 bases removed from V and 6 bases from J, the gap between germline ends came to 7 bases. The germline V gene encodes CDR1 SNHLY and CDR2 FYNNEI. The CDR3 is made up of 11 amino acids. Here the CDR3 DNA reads TGTGCCAGCAGTTCAGGGGATGGCTACACCTTC. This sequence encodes CASSSGDGYTF.

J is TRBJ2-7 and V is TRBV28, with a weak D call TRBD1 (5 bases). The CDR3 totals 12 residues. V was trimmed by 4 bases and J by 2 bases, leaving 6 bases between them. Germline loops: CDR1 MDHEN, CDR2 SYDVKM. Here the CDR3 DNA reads TGTGCCAGCAGTTCGGACACCTACGAGCAGTACGTC. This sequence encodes CASSSDTYEQYV.

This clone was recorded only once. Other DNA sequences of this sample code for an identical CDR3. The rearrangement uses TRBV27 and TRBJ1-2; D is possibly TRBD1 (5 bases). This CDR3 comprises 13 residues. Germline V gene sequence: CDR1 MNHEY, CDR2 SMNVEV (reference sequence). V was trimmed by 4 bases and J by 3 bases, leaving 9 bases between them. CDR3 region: CASSSVRDYGYTF. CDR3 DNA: TGTGCCAGCAGTTCGGTCAGGGACTATGGCTACACCTTC.

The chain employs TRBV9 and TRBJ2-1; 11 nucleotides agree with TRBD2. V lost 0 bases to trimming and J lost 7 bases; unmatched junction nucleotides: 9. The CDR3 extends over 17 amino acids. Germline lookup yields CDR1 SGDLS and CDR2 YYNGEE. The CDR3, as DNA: TGTGCCAGCAGCGTAGCACCCTCTAGCGGGGGGAGGAATGAGCAGTTCTTC. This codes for CASSVAPSSGGRNEQFF.

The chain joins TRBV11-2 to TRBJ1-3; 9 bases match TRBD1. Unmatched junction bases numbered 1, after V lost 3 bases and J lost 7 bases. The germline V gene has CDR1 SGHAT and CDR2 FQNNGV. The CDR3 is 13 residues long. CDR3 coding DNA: TGTGCCAGCAGCTTGGGGACAGGGAACACCATATATTTT. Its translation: CASSLGTGNTIYF.

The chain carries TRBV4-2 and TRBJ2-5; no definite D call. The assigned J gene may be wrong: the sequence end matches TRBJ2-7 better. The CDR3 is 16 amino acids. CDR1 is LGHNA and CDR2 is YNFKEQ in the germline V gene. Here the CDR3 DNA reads TGTGCCAGCAGCCAAGTTGGCGGAACCAGCTCCTACGAGCAGTACTTC. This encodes CASSQVGGTSSYEQYF.

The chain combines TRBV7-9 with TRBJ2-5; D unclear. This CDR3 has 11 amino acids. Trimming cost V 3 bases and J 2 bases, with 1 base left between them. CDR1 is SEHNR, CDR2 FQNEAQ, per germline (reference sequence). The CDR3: CASSFQETQYF. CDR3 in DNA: TGTGCCAGCAGCTTTCAAGAGACCCAGTACTTC.

CDR3 region: CASSLSGNYNEQFF. The CDR3 coding sequence is TGTGCCAGCAGTTTATCGGGCAACTACAATGAGCAGTTCTTC. The chain recombines TRBV27 with TRBJ2-1; D is ambiguous. Germline loops: CDR1 MNHEY, CDR2 SMNVEV (reference sequence). The ends were cut back, 0 bases at V and 3 bases at J, with 6 bases in the middle. This CDR3 has 14 amino acids.

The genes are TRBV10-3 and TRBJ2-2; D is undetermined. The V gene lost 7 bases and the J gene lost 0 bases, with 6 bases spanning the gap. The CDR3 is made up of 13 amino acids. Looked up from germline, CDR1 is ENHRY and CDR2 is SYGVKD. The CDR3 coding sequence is TGTGCCATCACTGGCACGAACACCGGGGAGCTGTTTTTT. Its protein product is CAITGTNTGELFF.

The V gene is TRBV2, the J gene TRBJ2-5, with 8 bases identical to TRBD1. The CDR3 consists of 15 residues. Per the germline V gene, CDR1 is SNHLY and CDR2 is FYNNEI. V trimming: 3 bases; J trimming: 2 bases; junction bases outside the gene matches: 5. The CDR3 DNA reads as TGTGCCAGCAGTGAGGGGACAGGATGGCAAGAGACCCAGTACTTC. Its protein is CASSEGTGWQETQYF.

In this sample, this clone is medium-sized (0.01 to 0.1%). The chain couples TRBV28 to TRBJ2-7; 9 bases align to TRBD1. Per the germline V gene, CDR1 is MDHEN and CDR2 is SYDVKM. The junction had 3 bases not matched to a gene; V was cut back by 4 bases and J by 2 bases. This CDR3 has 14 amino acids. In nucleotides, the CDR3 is TGTGCCAGCAGTTGGGGACAGGGAGCCTACGAGCAGTACTTC. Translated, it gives CASSWGQGAYEQYF.

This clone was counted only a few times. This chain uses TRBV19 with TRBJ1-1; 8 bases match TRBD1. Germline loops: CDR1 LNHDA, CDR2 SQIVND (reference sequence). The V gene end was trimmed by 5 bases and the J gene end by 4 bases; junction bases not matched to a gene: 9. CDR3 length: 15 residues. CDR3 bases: TGTGCCAGTAGTCGCAGGGGGCGCGAATCCACTGAAGCTTTCTTT. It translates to CASSRRGRESTEAFF. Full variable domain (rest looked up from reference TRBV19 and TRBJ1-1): DGGITQSPKYLFRKEGQNVTLSCEQNLNHDAMYWYRQDPGQGLRLIYYSQIVNDFQKGDIAEGYSVSREKKESFPLTVTSAQKNPTAFYLCASSRRGRESTEAFFGQGTRLTVV.

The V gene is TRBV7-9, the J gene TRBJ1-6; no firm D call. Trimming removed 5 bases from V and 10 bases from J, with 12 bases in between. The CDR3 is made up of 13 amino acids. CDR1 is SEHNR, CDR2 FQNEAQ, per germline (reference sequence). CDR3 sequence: CASSPSPESPLHF. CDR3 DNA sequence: TGTGCCAGCAGCCCCAGTCCTGAGTCACCCCTCCACTTT. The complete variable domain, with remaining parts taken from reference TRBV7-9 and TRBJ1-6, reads DTGVSQNPRHKITKRGQNVTFRCDPISEHNRLYWYRQTLGQGPEFLTYFQNEAQLEKSRLLSDRFSAERPKGSFSTLEIQRTEQGDSAMYLCASSPSPESPLHFGNGTRLTVT.

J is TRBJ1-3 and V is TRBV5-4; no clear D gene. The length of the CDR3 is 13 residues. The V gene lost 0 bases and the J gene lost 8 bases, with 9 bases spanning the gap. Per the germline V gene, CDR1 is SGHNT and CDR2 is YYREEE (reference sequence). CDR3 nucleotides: TGTGCCAGCAGCTTGGGCCAGGCGGACACCATATATTTT. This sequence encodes CASSLGQADTIYF.

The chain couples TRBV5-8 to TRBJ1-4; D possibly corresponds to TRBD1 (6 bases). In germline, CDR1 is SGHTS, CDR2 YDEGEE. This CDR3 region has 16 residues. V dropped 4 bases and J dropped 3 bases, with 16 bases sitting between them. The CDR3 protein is CASSPKGQKPNEKLFF. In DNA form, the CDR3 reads TGTGCCAGCAGCCCCAAAGGACAGAAACCTAATGAAAAACTGTTTTTT.

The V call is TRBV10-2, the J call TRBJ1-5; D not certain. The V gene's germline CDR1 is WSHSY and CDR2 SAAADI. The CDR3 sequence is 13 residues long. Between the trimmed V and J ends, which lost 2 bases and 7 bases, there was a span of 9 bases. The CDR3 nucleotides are TGCGCCAGCAGTGAGGGGGATTGGCAGCCCCAGCATTTT. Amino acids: CASSEGDWQPQHF.

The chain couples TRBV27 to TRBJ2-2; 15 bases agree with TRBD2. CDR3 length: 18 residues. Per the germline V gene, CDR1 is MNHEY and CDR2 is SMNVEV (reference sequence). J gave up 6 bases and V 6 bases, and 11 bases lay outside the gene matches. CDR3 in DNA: TGTGCCAGCAGGCCTTCGGGACTAGCGGGAGGAAGGGCCGGGGAGCTGTTTTTT. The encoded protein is CASRPSGLAGGRAGELFF.

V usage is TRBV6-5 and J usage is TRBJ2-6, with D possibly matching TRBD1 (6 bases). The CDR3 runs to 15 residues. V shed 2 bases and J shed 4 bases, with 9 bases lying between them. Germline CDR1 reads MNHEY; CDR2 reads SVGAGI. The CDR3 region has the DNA TGTGCCAGCAGTTACACCGGACAGGGGGCCAACGTCCTGACTTTC. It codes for CASSYTGQGANVLTF.

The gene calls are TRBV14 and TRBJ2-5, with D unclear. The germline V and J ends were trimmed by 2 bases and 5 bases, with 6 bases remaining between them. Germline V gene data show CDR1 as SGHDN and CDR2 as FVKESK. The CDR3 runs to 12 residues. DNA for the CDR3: TGTGCCAGCAGCCAACCCAGGGAGACCCAGTACTTC. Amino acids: CASSQPRETQYF. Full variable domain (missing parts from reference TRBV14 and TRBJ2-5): EAGVTQFPSHSVIEKGQTVTLRCDPISGHDNLYWYRRVMGKEIKFLLHFVKESKQDESGMPNNRFLAERTGGTYSTLKVQPAELEDSGVYFCASSQPRETQYFGPGTRLLVL.

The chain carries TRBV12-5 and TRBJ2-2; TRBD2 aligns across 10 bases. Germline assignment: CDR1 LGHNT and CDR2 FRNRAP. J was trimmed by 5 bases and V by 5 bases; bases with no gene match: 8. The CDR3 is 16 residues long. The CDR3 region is CASGLAGAGSTGELFF. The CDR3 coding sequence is TGTGCTAGTGGTCTAGCGGGAGCAGGGTCGACCGGGGAGCTGTTTTTT.

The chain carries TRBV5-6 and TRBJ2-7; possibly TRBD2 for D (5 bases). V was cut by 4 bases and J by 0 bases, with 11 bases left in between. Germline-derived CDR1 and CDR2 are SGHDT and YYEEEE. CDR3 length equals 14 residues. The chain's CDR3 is CASSPGGGSYEQYF. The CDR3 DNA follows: TGTGCCAGCAGCCCCGGTGGAGGCTCCTACGAGCAGTACTTC.

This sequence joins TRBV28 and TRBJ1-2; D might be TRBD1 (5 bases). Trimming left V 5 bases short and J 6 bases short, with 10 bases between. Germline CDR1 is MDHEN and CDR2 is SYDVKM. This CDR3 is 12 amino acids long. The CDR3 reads CASSLPGHGYTF. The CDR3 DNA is TGTGCCAGCAGTCTCCCAGGGCATGGCTACACCTTC.

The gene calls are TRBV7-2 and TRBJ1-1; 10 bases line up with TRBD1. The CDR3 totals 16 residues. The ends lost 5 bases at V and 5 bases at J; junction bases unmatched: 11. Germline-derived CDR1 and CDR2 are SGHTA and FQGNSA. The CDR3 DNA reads TGTGCCAGCAGCATCGCACCGGGACAGGGGTCGACTGAAGCTTTCTTT. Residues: CASSIAPGQGSTEAFF.

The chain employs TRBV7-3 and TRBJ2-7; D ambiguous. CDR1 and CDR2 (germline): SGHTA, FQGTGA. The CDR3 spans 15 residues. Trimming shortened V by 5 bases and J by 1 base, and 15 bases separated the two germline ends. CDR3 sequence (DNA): TGTGCCAGCAGCCCTCCCAGAAAAACTTCCTACGAGCAGTACTTC. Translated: CASSPPRKTSYEQYF.

In nucleotides, the CDR3 is TGCGCCAGCAGCCAAGAAGGGCGCGGGGCCAACGTCCTGACTTTC. Translated, it gives CASSQEGRGANVLTF. The genes are TRBV4-1 and TRBJ2-6; D remains unclear. The CDR3 runs 15 residues. Trimming removed 0 bases from V and 4 bases from J, with 7 bases in between. CDR1 is MGHRA and CDR2 is YSYEKL in the germline V gene.

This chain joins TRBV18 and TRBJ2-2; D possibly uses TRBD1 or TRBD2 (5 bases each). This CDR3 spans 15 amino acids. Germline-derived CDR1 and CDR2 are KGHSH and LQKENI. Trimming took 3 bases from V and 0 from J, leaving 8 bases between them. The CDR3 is CASSPRGANTGELFF. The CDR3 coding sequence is TGTGCCAGCTCACCCAGAGGGGCGAACACCGGGGAGCTGTTTTTT. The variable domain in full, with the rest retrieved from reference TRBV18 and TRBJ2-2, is NAGVMQNPRHLVRRRGQEARLRCSPMKGHSHVYWYRQLPEEGLKFMVYLQKENIIDESGMPKERFSAEFPKEGPSILRIQQVVRGDSAAYFCASSPRGANTGELFFGEGSRLTVL.

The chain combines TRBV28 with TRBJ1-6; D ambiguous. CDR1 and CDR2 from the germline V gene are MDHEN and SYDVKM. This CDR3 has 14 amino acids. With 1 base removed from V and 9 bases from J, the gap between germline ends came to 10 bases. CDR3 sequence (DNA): TGTGCCAGCAGTTTATCACAAGTCGCTTCACCCCTCCACTTT. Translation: CASSLSQVASPLHF. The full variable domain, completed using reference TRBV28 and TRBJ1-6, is DVKVTQSSRYLVKRTGEKVFLECVQDMDHENMFWYRQDPGLGLRLIYFSYDVKMKEKGDIPEGYSVSREKKERFSLILESASTNQTSMYLCASSLSQVASPLHFGNGTRLTVT.